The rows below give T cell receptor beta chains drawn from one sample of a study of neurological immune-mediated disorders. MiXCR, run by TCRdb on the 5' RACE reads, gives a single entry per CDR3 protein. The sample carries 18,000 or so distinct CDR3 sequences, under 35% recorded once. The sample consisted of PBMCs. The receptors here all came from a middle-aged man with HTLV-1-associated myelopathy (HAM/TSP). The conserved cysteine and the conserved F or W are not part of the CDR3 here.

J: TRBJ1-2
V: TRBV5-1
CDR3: ASSPGQAYGYT

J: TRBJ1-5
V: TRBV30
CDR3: AWSVGDQPQH

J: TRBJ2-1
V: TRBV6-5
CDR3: ASSRREIRSYNEQF

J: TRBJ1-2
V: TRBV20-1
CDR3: SARQDGYT

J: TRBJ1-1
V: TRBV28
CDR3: ASTQMNTEAF

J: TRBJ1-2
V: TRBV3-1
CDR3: ASSHLGGGGSRGYT

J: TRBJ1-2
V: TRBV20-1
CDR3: SASTVKTGGYGYT

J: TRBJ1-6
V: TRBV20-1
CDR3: GARGVASYNSPLH

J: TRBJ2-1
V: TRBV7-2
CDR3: ASSLGAANEQF

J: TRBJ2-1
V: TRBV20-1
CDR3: SAAGTSGRGVYGINEQF

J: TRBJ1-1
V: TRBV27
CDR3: ASRLGGGPSEAF

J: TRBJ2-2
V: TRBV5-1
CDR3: ASSPGLAGTGELF

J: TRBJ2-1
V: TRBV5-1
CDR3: ASSLDRANEQF

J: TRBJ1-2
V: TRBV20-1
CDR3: SASPTGATGYT

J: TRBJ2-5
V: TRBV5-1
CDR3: ASSPGGSGGVETQY

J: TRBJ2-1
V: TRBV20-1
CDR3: SAGLGGAANEQF

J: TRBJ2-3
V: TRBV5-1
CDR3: ASSLSSDTQY

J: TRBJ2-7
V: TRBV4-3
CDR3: ASSQDLDHSSYEQY

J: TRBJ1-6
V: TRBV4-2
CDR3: ASSQDRDRADSPLH

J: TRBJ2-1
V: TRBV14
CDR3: ASSQDDRGRAH

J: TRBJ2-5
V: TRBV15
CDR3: ATSRVGGETQY

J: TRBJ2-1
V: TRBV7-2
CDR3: ASSLTVAGTNEQF

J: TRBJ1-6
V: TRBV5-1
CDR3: ASSLYSGKNSPLH

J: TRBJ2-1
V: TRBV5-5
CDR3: ASSSAYLDSRVGQHNEQF

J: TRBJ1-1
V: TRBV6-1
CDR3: ASSSPRAGEAF

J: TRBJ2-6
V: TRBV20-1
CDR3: SAVPGQGASGANVLT

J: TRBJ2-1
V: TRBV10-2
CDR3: ASRDLLAGGLITYNEQF

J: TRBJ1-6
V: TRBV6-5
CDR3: ASSYLLPGRDNSPLH

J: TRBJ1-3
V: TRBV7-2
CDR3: ASSSDGFSGNTIY

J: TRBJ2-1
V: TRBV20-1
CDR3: SPTDGRRGSYNEQF

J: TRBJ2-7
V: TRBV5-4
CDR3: ASSLSGDGYEQY